The next 32 T cell receptor beta chains were all read from a single sample in a study of radiation and T cells in renal cell carcinoma. The time point here: blood 2 weeks post-SBRT. Treatment indicated: 15 Gy SBRT to primary tumor, nephrectomy 4 weeks later. Assay: immunoSEQ multiplex PCR; the TCRdb copy retains only in-frame clones and omits some. The profile shows about 49,000 clones, 75% to 85% of them singletons. The material sequenced was blood, taken from a patient whose treatment included radiotherapy and nephrectomy. The origin of the receptors is a woman in her sixties or seventies with renal cell carcinoma.

The chain is built from TRBV29-1 and TRBJ2-7, with 7 positions matching TRBD1. J lost 0 bases, V lost 5 bases, and 7 bases had no gene match. The CDR3 covers 14 residues. From germline, CDR1 is SQVTM and CDR2 ANQGSEA. The CDR3 sequence: CSVTRDSFSYEQYF. Written as DNA, the CDR3 is TGCAGCGTTACCCGGGACAGCTTCTCCTACGAGCAGTACTTC.

This chain joins TRBV5-4 and TRBJ2-3; tentatively, D is TRBD2 (6 bases). This CDR3 is built from 16 residues. The V and J ends lost 1 base and 0 bases respectively, with 12 bases between them. Germline V gives CDR1 SGHNT, CDR2 YYREEE (reference sequence). The CDR3 protein is CASSLSRGTSTDTQYF. The CDR3 region has the DNA TGTGCCAGCAGCTTGTCTCGCGGGACTAGCACAGATACGCAGTATTTT.

The gene calls are TRBV29-1 and TRBJ2-1, with 7 bases identical to TRBD1. The germline gives CDR1 SQVTM, CDR2 ANQGSEA. V shed 6 bases and J 4 bases; nucleotides not matched to a gene: 12. There are 15 residues in the CDR3. CDR3 bases: TGCAGCGTCCCCCCCCGCAGGGGGTTTTACAATGAGCAGTTCTTC. It codes for CSVPPRRGFYNEQFF.

The genes are TRBV7-2 and TRBJ2-7; no firm D call. The CDR3 spans 13 residues. Germline CDR1 and CDR2: SGHTA and FQGNSA. Trimming removed 6 bases from V and 0 bases from J, with 9 bases in between. The CDR3 spells CASRTLNSYEQYF. The CDR3 DNA is TGTGCCAGCAGGACCTTGAACTCCTACGAGCAGTACTTC.

V gene TRBV9 combines with J gene TRBJ2-5, with TRBD1 matching 7 bases. CDR1 is SGDLS, CDR2 YYNGEE, per germline. Losses at the gene ends were 4 bases for V and 4 bases for J; bases not matched to a gene: 10. The CDR3 sequence is 15 residues long. CDR3 protein: CASSPYSAGGETQYF. CDR3 sequence (DNA): TGTGCCAGCAGCCCATACAGCGCAGGGGGAGAGACCCAGTACTTC.

V gene TRBV7-7 combines with J gene TRBJ2-2; D gene uncertain. Germline CDR1 SSHAT, CDR2 FNYEAQ (reference sequence). Trimming left V 3 bases short and J 2 bases short, with 7 bases between. The CDR3 extends over 14 amino acids. For the CDR3, the DNA is TGTGCCAGCAGCTTGGCACAAAACACCGGGGAGCTGTTTTTT. Protein product: CASSLAQNTGELFF.

The chain carries TRBV6-4 and TRBJ1-6; tentative D call: TRBD1 (6 bases). The germline V gene encodes CDR1 MRHNA and CDR2 SNTAGT. The CDR3 runs to 15 residues. Trimming cost V 4 bases and J 11 bases, with 18 bases left between them. CDR3 in amino acids: CASSAADSPWAPLHF. The CDR3 DNA reads TGTGCCAGCAGTGCCGCGGACAGTCCCTGGGCACCCCTCCACTTT.

The J gene is TRBJ2-5, the V gene TRBV30; weak D call: TRBD2 (5 bases). The J call may not be correct, given that the DNA end is closer to TRBJ2-7. The V gene's germline CDR1 is GTSNPN and CDR2 SVGIG (reference sequence). CDR3 length: 16 amino acids. CDR3 in amino acids: CAWSRILARGSYEQYF. The CDR3 region has the DNA TGTGCCTGGAGTCGAATCCTAGCACGGGGCTCCTACGAGCAGTACTTC.

The chain's CDR3 is CASSPEADFWETQYF. The CDR3 DNA sequence: TGTGCCAGCAGCCCAGAAGCAGATTTTTGGGAGACCCAGTACTTC. The V and J genes are TRBV7-6 and TRBJ2-5; the D is unclear. Germline lookup yields CDR1 SGHVS and CDR2 FNYEAQ. This CDR3 has 15 residues. Trimming took off 5 bases at V and 5 bases at J, with 18 bases between the two ends. Together with reference TRBV7-6 and TRBJ2-5, the CDR3 gives the full variable domain: GAGVSQSPRYKVTKRGQDVALRCDPISGHVSLYWYRQALGQGPEFLTYFNYEAQQDKSGLPNDRFSAERPEGSISTLTIQRTEQRDSAMYRCASSPEADFWETQYFGPGTRLLVL.

This chain joins TRBV10-2 and TRBJ1-1; 7 positions agree with TRBD1. Germline assignment: CDR1 WSHSY and CDR2 SAAADI. This CDR3 is 14 amino acids long. V dropped 6 bases and J dropped 1; count of bases not matched to a gene: 5. CDR3 coding DNA: TGCGCCAGCAGCCAGGGACAGCGGAACACTGAAGCTTTCTTT. This translates into CASSQGQRNTEAFF.

The chain has TRBV6-1 and TRBJ2-4; TRBD2 might be the D (5 bases). Trimming took off 3 bases at V and 1 base at J, with 7 bases between the two ends. Germline V CDR1 and CDR2: MNHNS, SASEGT. The CDR3 spans 14 residues. Here the CDR3 DNA reads TGTGCCAGCAGTGATACTAGTGCCAAAAACATTCAGTACTTC. This gives the protein CASSDTSAKNIQYF.

The table lists this clone with a few counts. This chain links TRBV27 with TRBJ1-5, with no clear D. The ends were cut back, 3 bases at V and 0 bases at J, with 12 bases in the middle. This CDR3 contains 16 residues. Germline CDR1 and CDR2: MNHEY and SMNVEV (reference sequence). The chain's CDR3 is CASSFSLTGSNQPQHF. CDR3 bases: TGTGCCAGCAGTTTCTCTCTCACGGGTAGCAATCAGCCCCAGCATTTT.

This chain uses TRBV5-1 with TRBJ1-6, with 7 bases aligning to TRBD1. Losses at the gene ends were 5 bases for V and 5 bases for J; bases not matched to a gene: 1. The CDR3 is made up of 13 amino acids. Germline CDR1 reads SGHRS; CDR2 reads YFSETQ. This CDR3 reads CASSGTDNSPLHF. The DNA of the CDR3 is TGCGCCAGCAGTGGGACAGATAATTCACCCCTCCACTTT.

J is TRBJ2-7 and V is TRBV7-8, with D unresolved. This CDR3 has 15 amino acids. V dropped 3 bases and J dropped 4 bases, with 16 bases sitting between them. The germline V gene has CDR1 SGHVS and CDR2 FQNEAQ. DNA for the CDR3: TGTGCCAGCAGCTTTTCCGGGCCTAACCCTTACGAGCAGTACTTC. This translates into CASSFSGPNPYEQYF.

This chain links TRBV18 with TRBJ1-1; no reliable D call. The CDR3 consists of 13 residues. The V end was cut by 2 bases, the J end by 5 bases, with 9 bases between. Germline loops: CDR1 KGHSH, CDR2 LQKENI. This CDR3 is CASSPMVRTEAFF. CDR3 coding DNA: TGTGCCAGCTCACCAATGGTAAGGACTGAAGCTTTCTTT.

The chain links TRBV14 to TRBJ2-3; a possible D gene is TRBD2 (5 bases). In germline, CDR1 is SGHDN, CDR2 FVKESK. Trimming took 2 bases from V and 2 from J, leaving 8 bases between them. The CDR3 is made up of 14 amino acids. The CDR3: CASSQRGITDTQYF. In DNA, the CDR3 is TGTGCCAGCAGCCAAAGAGGGATCACAGATACGCAGTATTTT.

The V and J genes are TRBV2 and TRBJ2-5; D may be TRBD1 or TRBD2 (5 bases each). The ends were cut back, 8 bases at V and 5 bases at J, with 12 bases in the middle. The CDR3 is 12 amino acids. CDR1 is SNHLY, CDR2 FYNNEI, per germline. As DNA, the CDR3 is TGTGCCAGCGGACCGTGGGGGGAGACCCAGTACTTC. It codes for CASGPWGETQYF.

At least ten counts were recorded for this clone. The V gene is TRBV6-1, the J gene TRBJ1-2, with D tentatively TRBD1 (5 bases). Trimming left V 0 bases short and J 6 bases short, with 11 bases between. Germline CDR1 and CDR2: MNHNS and SASEGT. The CDR3 is made up of 14 amino acids. The CDR3 sequence: CASSEAAGPDGYTF. The DNA for the CDR3 is TGTGCCAGCAGTGAAGCGGCGGGGCCGGATGGCTACACCTTC.

The chain uses TRBV6-5 and TRBJ2-3, with 8 nucleotides matching TRBD2. Germline trimming cut 0 bases from V and 1 base from J; bases unmatched to any gene: 3. The germline CDR1 and CDR2 sequences are MNHEY and SVGAGI. This CDR3 region has 16 residues. CDR3 DNA sequence: TGTGCCAGCAGTTACTCCCATAGCGGGGGCACAGATACGCAGTATTTT. It specifies CASSYSHSGGTDTQYF.

The rearrangement links TRBV2 to TRBJ2-7; the D is unclear. The V end lost 0 bases, the J end lost 10 bases, and 16 bases lay between the germline ends. The germline gives CDR1 SNHLY, CDR2 FYNNEI. This CDR3 spans 14 amino acids. CDR3 amino acids: CASSEAVGIRDQYF. DNA for the CDR3: TGTGCCAGCAGTGAAGCGGTTGGTATACGAGATCAGTACTTC.

V and J are TRBV19 and TRBJ1-2; no reliable D call. V was shortened by 3 bases and J by 5 bases, with 16 bases between the two germline ends. The germline CDR1 and CDR2 sequences are LNHDA and SQIVND (reference sequence). The CDR3 sequence is 15 residues long. For the CDR3, the DNA is TGTGCCAGTAGTATTACCCGGGGATCGCTATATGGCTACACCTTC. Its translation is CASSITRGSLYGYTF.

The chain employs TRBV6-5 and TRBJ1-3, with D uncertain. The CDR3 is 14 residues long. Germline V gene lookup returns CDR1 MNHEY and CDR2 SVGAGI. The V and J ends lost 2 bases and 5 bases respectively, with 10 bases between them. The CDR3 region has the DNA TGTGCCAGCAGTTACGCCGGGGTTAGAAACACCATATATTTT. It translates to CASSYAGVRNTIYF.

This clone was recorded many times. The chain joins TRBV7-2 to TRBJ2-3; perhaps TRBD1 as D (6 bases). Germline V gene sequence: CDR1 SGHTA, CDR2 FQGNSA. CDR3 size: 15 residues. The ends were cut back, 3 bases at V and 0 bases at J, with 10 bases in the middle. CDR3 sequence: CASSFQGISTDTQYF. CDR3 nucleotide sequence: TGTGCCAGCAGCTTCCAGGGGATTAGCACAGATACGCAGTATTTT.

This clone came up a few times. The V call is TRBV4-1, the J call TRBJ1-5; D call uncertain. This CDR3 comprises 15 residues. Germline loops: CDR1 MGHRA, CDR2 YSYEKL. Trimming stripped 4 bases from V and 8 bases from J, with 18 bases between. In nucleotides, the CDR3 is TGCGCCAGCAGCCGCGGGGTTTTTCTTCAGGAGCCCCAGCATTTT. It codes for CASSRGVFLQEPQHF.

The rearrangement links TRBV30 to TRBJ2-7; D remains unclear. Germline values: CDR1 GTSNPN, CDR2 SVGIG (reference sequence). The CDR3 extends over 15 amino acids. V gave up 4 bases and J gave up 0 bases, with 16 bases separating them. The chain's CDR3 is CAWMSGRFSSYEQYF. The CDR3 DNA reads as TGTGCCTGGATGTCCGGGCGGTTTAGCTCCTACGAGCAGTACTTC.

The genes are TRBV5-1 and TRBJ1-1; D is perhaps TRBD1 (6 bases). This CDR3 spans 14 amino acids. The germline gives CDR1 SGHRS, CDR2 YFSETQ. Trimming took 1 base from V and 3 from J, leaving 10 bases between them. CDR3 DNA: TGCGCCAGCAGCTTGAACAGGGAAGACACTGAAGCTTTCTTT. The encoded protein is CASSLNREDTEAFF.

A few counts support this clone. The CDR3 sequence: CASSQGTANTEAFF. Written as DNA, the CDR3 is TGCGCCAGCAGCCAAGGGACAGCGAACACTGAAGCTTTCTTT. The rearrangement links TRBV4-3 to TRBJ1-1; D perhaps matches TRBD1 (6 bases). In germline, CDR1 is LGHNA, CDR2 YSLEER. With 1 base removed from V and 1 base from J, the gap between germline ends came to 7 bases. This CDR3 region has 14 residues.

The J gene is TRBJ1-2, the V gene TRBV9, with 7 positions matching TRBD1. The germline V gene has CDR1 SGDLS and CDR2 YYNGEE. The CDR3 covers 14 residues. The V gene end was trimmed by 3 bases and the J gene end by 8 bases; junction bases not matched to a gene: 10. CDR3 coding DNA: TGTGCCAGCAGCGATGTAGAGGGGGCGTGGGGCTACACCTTC. Its protein product is CASSDVEGAWGYTF.

The chain couples TRBV7-5 to TRBJ2-3; TRBD2, the table's D call, lacks a check against the DNA. TRBV7-5 is a pseudogene segment. The CDR3 has 13 residues. In DNA, the CDR3 is TGTGCCAGAACCCTCACGGGGGGAGATACGCAGTATTTT. Protein sequence: CARTLTGGDTQYF.

The chain uses TRBV19 and TRBJ1-1; 8 nucleotides match TRBD1. Germline V gene lookup returns CDR1 LNHDA and CDR2 SQIVND (reference sequence). The V gene end was trimmed by 7 bases and the J gene end by 5 bases; junction bases not matched to a gene: 9. The CDR3 has 14 amino acids. The CDR3 coding sequence is TGTGCCAGTACCATTGGACAGGGCCGAACTGAAGCTTTCTTT. Protein product: CASTIGQGRTEAFF.

The chain recombines TRBV29-1 with TRBJ2-1; 13 bases match TRBD2. V gave up 7 bases and J gave up 1 base; unmatched junction bases: 19. Germline-derived CDR1 and CDR2 are SQVTM and ANQGSEA. The CDR3 runs 20 residues. The CDR3 coding sequence is TGCAGCGGACGACAGGGGGGACTAGCGGGACCTGCCTTTTCCTACAATGAGCAGTTCTTC. Residues: CSGRQGGLAGPAFSYNEQFF.

The chain is built from TRBV5-1 and TRBJ2-1; no definite D call. Trimming took 1 base from V and 6 from J, leaving 17 bases between them. This CDR3 is built from 16 residues. Looked up from germline, CDR1 is SGHRS and CDR2 is YFSETQ. CDR3 protein: CASSLLWEAPFNEQFF. The DNA of the CDR3 is TGCGCCAGCAGCTTGTTGTGGGAAGCCCCGTTCAATGAGCAGTTCTTC.